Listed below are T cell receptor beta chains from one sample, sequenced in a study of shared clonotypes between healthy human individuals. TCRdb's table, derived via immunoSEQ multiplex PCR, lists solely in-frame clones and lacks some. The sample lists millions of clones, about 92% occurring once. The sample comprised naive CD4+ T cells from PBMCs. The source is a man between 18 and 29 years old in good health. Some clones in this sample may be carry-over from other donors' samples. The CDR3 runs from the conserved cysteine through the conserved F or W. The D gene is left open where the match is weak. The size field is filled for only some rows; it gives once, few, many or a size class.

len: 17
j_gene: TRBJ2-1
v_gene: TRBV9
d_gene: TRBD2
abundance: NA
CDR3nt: TGTGCCAGCAGCGGGACGCCTAGCGGAATCTTTTCGAATGAGCAGTTCTTC
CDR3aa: CASSGTPSGIFSNEQFF

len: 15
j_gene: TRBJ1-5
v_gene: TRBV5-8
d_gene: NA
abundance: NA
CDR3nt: TGTGCCAGCAGCTTGGGTTTGGCGGGGGATCAGCCCCAGCATTTT
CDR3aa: CASSLGLAGDQPQHF

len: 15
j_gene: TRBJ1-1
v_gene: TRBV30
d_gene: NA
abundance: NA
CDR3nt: TGTGCCTGGAGTGTACTGGGCAGGGAGTCCCCTGAAGCTTTCTTT
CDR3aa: CAWSVLGRESPEAFF

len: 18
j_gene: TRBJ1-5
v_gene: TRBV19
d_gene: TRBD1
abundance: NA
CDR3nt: TGTGCCAGTAGTATGCAGGACAGGGGACCCACTAGCAATCAGCCCCAGCATTTT
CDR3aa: CASSMQDRGPTSNQPQHF

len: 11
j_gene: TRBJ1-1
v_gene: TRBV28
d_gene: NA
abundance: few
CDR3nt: TGTGCCAGCAGTTCTAGGCCTGAAGCTTTCTTT
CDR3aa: CASSSRPEAFF

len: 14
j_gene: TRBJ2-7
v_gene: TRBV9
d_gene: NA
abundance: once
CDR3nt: TGTGCCAGCAGCCCCTCTTCGAGGGGGTACGAGCAGTACTTC
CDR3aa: CASSPSSRGYEQYF

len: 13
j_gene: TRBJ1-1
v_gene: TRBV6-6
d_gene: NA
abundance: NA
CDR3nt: TGTGCCAGCAGTCGGGGGGGGAACACTGAAGCTTTCTTT
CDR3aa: CASSRGGNTEAFF

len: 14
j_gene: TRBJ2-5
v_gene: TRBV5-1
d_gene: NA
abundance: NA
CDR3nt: TGCGCCAGCAGCTTGGGTGGGGGCAGAGAGACCCAGTACTTC
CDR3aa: CASSLGGGRETQYF

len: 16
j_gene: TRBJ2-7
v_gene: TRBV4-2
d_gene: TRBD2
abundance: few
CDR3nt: TGTGCCAGCAGCCAGGGAGTGGGGACTAGTTCGTACGAGCAGTACTTC
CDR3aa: CASSQGVGTSSYEQYF

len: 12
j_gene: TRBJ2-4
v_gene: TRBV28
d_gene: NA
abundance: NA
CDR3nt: TGTGCCAGCAATTCTGGGTTCTGGGACCCGTCCTTC
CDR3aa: CASNSGFWDPSF

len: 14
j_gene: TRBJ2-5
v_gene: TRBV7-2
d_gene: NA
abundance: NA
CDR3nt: TGTGCCAGCAGCTTGGGGTTGGGGGCGGAGACCCAGTACTTC
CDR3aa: CASSLGLGAETQYF

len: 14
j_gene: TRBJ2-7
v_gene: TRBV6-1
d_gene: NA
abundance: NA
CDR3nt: TGTGCCAGCAGTGGCGTCAGTCTCGATTCCGAGCAGTACTTC
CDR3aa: CASSGVSLDSEQYF

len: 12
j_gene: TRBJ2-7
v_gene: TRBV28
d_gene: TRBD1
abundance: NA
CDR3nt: TGTGCCAGCAGTTTACCTGGGGACAGAAAGTACTTC
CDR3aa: CASSLPGDRKYF

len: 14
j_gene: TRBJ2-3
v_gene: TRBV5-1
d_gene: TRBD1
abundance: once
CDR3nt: TGCGCCAGCAGCTTTCTACAGGGGGTAGATACGCAGTATTTT
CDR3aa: CASSFLQGVDTQYF

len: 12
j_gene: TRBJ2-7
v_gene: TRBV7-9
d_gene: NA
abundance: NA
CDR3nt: TGTGCCAGCAGCTTAGAGCTCTACGAGCAGTACTTC
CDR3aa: CASSLELYEQYF

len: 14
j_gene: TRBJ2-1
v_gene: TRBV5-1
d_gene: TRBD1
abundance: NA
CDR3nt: TGCGCCAGCAGCGCCCGGACAGGGTTCGGTGAGCAGTTCTTC
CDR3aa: CASSARTGFGEQFF

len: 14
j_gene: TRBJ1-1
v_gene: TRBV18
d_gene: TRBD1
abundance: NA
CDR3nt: TGTGCCAGCTCACCAGGACAGGCGGACACTGAAGCTTTCTTT
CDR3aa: CASSPGQADTEAFF

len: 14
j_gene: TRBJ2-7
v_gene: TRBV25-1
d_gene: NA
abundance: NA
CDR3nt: TGTGCCAGCAGCCCATATAACACTATATACGAGCAGTACTTC
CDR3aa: CASSPYNTIYEQYF

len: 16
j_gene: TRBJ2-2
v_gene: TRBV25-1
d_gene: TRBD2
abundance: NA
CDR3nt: TGTGCCAGCAGTGCCCATAGCGGGAAAGACACCGGGGAGCTGTTTTTT
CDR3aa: CASSAHSGKDTGELFF

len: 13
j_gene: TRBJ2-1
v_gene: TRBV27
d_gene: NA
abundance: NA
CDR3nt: TGTGCCAGCAGTTTTTGGTCCGGACTTGAGCAGTTCTTC
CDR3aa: CASSFWSGLEQFF

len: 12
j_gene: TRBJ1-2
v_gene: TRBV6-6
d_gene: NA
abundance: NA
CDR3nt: TGTGCCAGCAGTTGGGCAGGCGATGGCTACACCTTC
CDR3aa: CASSWAGDGYTF

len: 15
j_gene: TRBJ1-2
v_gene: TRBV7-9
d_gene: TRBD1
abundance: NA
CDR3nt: TGTGCCAGCAGCCCGCGGGCAGGGGGCATCAATGGCTACACCTTC
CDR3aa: CASSPRAGGINGYTF

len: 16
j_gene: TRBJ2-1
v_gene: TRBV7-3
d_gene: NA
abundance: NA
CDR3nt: TGTGCCAGCAGCTTAAGCTCGGGGGCAACCTACAATGAGCAGTTCTTC
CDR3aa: CASSLSSGATYNEQFF

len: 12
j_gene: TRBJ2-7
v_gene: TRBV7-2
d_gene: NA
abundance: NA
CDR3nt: TGTGCCAGCAGCTTAGCGTTGGACGAGCAGTACTTC
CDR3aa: CASSLALDEQYF

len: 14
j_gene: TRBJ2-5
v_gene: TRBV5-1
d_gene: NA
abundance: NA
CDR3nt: TGCGCCAGCAGCACTCTAGGAACCCAAGAGACCCAGTACTTC
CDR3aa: CASSTLGTQETQYF

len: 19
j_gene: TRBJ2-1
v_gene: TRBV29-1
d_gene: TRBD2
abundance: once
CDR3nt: TGCAGCGCCGTCGCCGGGCTAGCGGGCCCTGAATCGAGAGACAATGAGCAGTTCTTC
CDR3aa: CSAVAGLAGPESRDNEQFF

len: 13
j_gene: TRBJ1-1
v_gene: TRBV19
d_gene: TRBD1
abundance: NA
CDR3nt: TGTGCCAGTACCGCATGGGGGACAGCTGAAGCTTTCTTT
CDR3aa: CASTAWGTAEAFF

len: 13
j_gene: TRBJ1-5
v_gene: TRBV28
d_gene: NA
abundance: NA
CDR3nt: TGTGCCAGCAGATCCGGGAGGAATCAGCCCCAGCATTTT
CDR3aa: CASRSGRNQPQHF

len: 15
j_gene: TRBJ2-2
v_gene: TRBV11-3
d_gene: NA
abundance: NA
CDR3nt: TGTGCCAGCAGCGTTGGGGGTCCCGCGGTCGGGGAGCTGTTTTTT
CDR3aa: CASSVGGPAVGELFF

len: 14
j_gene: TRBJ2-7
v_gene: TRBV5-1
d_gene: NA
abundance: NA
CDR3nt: TGCGCCAGCAGCTTGGAGGTCAGTGGGTACGAGCAGTACTTC
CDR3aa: CASSLEVSGYEQYF

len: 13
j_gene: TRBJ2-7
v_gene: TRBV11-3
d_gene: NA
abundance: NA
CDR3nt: TGTGCCAGCAGCTTAGAGCCATCTTACGAGCAGTACTTC
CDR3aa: CASSLEPSYEQYF

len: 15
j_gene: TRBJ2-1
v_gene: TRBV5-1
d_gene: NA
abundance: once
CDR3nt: TGCGCCAGCAGTCCGTCCAGGGAAAACTACAATGAGCAGTTCTTC
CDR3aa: CASSPSRENYNEQFF

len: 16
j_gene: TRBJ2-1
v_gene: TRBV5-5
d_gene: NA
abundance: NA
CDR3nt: TGTGCCAGCAGCCCGCGAAACGGGGGCTCCTACAATGAGCAGTTCTTC
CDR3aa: CASSPRNGGSYNEQFF

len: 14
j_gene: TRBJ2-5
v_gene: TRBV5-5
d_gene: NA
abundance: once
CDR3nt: TGTGCCAGCAGCTTGTCCCAGCCCCAAGAGACCCAGTACTTC
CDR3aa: CASSLSQPQETQYF

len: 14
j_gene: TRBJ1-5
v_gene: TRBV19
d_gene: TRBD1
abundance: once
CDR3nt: TGTGCCAGTAGTGTCAGACAGGGTTTTGAGCCCCAGCATTTT
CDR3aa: CASSVRQGFEPQHF

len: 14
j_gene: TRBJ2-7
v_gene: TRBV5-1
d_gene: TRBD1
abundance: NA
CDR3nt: TGCGCCAGCACCCGGGACAGGGCCACCTACGAGCAGTACTTC
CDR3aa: CASTRDRATYEQYF

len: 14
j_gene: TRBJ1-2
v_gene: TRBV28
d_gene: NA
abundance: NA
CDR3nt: TGTGCCAGCAGTTTTCAGGGACACAACTATGGCTACACCTTC
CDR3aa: CASSFQGHNYGYTF

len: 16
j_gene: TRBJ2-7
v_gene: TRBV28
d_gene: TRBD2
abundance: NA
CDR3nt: TGTGCCAGCAGTTCACCCGGGACTAGCGGGAGTTACGAGCAGTACTTC
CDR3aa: CASSSPGTSGSYEQYF

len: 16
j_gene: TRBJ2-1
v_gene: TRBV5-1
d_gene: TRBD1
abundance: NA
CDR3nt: TGCGCCAGCAGCCAATCCCCGGGACAGGGGGCCTATGAGCAGTTCTTC
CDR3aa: CASSQSPGQGAYEQFF

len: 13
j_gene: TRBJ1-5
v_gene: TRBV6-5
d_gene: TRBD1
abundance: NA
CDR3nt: TGTGCCAGCAGTCAGGGGGGGCCTCAGCCCCAGCATTTT
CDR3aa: CASSQGGPQPQHF

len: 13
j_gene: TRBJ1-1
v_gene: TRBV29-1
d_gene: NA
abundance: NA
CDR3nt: TGCAGCGTCGCTACTGGGGGGAGGACTGAAGCTTTCTTT
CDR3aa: CSVATGGRTEAFF

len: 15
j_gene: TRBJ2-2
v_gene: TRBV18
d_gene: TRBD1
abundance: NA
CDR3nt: TGTGCCAGCTCACCAGAGAGACAGGGGACCGGGGAGCTGTTTTTT
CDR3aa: CASSPERQGTGELFF

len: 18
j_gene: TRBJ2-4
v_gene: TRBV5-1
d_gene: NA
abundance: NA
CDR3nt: TGCGCCAGCAGCTTTAAGCTAGTTGGGCCCGGGGTCAAAAACATTCAGTACTTC
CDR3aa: CASSFKLVGPGVKNIQYF

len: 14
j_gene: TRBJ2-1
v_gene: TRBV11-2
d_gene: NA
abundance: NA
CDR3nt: TGTGCCAGCAGAGCGGTGGGCTCCTACAATGAGCAGTTCTTC
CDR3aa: CASRAVGSYNEQFF

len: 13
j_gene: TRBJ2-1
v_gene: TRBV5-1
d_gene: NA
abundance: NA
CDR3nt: TGCGCCAGCAGCTTGGACGCCTACAATGAGCAGTTCTTC
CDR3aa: CASSLDAYNEQFF

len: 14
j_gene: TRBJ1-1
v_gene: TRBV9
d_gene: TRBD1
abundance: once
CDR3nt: TGTGCCAGCAGCCCCGGGACAGCTTACACTGAAGCTTTCTTT
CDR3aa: CASSPGTAYTEAFF

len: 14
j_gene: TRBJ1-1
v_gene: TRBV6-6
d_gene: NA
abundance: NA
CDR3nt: TGTGCCAGCAGTTACTCCAGTACAACTACCGAAGCTTTCTTT
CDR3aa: CASSYSSTTTEAFF

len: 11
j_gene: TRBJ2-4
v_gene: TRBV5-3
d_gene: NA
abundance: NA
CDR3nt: TGTGCCAGAAGCCCTCTCAACATTCAGTACTTC
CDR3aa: CARSPLNIQYF

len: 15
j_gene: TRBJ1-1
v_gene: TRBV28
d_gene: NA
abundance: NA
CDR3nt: TGTGCCAGCAGAAACTTACAGGGACCGGGCACTGAAGCTTTCTTT
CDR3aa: CASRNLQGPGTEAFF

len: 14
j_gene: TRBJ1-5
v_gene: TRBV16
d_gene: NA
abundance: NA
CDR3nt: TGTGCCAGCAGCCAATTGGTGGGAAATCAGCCCCAGCATTTT
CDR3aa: CASSQLVGNQPQHF

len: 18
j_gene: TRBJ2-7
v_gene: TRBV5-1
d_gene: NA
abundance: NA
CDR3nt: TGCGCCAGCAGCTTGGCCCCCCACGCGGGAATGGGCTACTACGAGCAGTACTTC
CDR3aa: CASSLAPHAGMGYYEQYF

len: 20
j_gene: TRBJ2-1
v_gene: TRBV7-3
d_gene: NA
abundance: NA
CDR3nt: TGTGCCAGCAGCCCATCAGGGGGGCCTAGGGGAAGGAGCTCCTACAATGAGCAGTTCTTC
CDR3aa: CASSPSGGPRGRSSYNEQFF

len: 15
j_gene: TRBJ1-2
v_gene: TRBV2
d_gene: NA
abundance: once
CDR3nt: TGTGCCAGCAGTGAAGCGCTTCAGGACCTCTATGGCTACACCTTC
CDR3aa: CASSEALQDLYGYTF

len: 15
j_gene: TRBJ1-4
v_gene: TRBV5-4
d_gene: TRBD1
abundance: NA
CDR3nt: TGTGCCAGCACCTCTCAGGGGACAGGGGAAGGAAAACTGTTTTTT
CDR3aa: CASTSQGTGEGKLFF